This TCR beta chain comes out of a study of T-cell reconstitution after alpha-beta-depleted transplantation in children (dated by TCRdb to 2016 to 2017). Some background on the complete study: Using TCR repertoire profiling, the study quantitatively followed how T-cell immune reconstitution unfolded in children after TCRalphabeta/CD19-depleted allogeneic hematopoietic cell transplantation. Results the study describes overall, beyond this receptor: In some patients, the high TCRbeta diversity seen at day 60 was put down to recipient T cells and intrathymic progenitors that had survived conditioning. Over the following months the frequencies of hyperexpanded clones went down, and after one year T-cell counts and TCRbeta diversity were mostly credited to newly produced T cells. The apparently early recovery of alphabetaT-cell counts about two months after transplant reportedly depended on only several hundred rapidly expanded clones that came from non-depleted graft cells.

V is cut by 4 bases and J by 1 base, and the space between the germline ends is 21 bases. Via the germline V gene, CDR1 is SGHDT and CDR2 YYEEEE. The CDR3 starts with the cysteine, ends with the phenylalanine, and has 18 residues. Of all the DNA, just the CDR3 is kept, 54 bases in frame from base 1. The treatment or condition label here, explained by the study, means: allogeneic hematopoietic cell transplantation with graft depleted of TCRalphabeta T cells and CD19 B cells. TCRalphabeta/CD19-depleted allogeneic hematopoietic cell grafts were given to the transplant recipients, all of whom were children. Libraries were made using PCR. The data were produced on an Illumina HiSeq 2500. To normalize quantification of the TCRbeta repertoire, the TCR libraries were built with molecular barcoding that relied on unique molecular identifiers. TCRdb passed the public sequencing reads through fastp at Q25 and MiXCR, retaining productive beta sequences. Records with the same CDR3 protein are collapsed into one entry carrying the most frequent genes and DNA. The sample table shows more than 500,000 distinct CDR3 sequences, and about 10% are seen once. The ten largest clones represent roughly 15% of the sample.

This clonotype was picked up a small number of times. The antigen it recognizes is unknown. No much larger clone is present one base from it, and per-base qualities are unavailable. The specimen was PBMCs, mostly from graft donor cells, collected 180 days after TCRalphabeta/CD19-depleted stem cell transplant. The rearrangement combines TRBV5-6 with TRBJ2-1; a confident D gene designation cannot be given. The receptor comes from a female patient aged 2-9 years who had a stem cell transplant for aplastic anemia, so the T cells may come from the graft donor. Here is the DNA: TGTGCCAGCAGCACCCCGGGTGACCTAGATGGATCCTACAATGAGCAGTTCTTC. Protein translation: CASSTPGDLDGSYNEQFF.